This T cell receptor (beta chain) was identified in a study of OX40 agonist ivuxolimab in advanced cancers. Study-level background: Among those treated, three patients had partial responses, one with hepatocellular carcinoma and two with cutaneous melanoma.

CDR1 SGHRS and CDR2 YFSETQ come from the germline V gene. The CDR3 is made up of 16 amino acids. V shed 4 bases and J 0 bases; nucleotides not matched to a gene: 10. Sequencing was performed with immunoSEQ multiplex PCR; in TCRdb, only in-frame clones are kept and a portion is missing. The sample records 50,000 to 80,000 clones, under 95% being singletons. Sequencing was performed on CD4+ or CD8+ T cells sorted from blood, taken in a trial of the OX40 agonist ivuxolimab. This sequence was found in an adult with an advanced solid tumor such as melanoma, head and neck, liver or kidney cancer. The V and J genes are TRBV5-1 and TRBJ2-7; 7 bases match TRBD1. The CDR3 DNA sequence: TGCGCCAGCAGCCCGAGGACAGGACAGAGCTCCTACGAGCAGTACTTC. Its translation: CASSPRTGQSSYEQYF.